A selection of T cell receptor beta chains follows, all from one sample in a study of blood T cell repertoires in COVID-19. The assay was immunoSEQ multiplex PCR, and TCRdb's table has in-frame clones only and misses some. The table records over 120,000 clones, more than 70% of them present only once. Material for sequencing was peripheral blood. The receptors derive from a human donor in a cohort sampled during active COVID-19. Each CDR3 is given with its conserved first and last residue. The D gene is left open where the match is weak. Some rows have no size entry. The others give once, few or many, or a class for an expanded clone.

TRBD2	TRBV13	NA	TRBJ2-1	TGTGCCAGCAGCCTAGCGGGCAATGAGCAGTTCTTC	CASSLAGNEQFF
TRBD1	TRBV5-1	NA	TRBJ1-2	TGCGCCAGCAGCTTGGTCGGACAGGGGGCGGATGGCTACACCTTC	CASSLVGQGADGYTF
NA	TRBV19	once	TRBJ2-1	TGTGCCAGTAGTATAGTGGGAGCGGGCGCCTACAATGAGCAGTTCTTC	CASSIVGAGAYNEQFF
TRBD1	TRBV4-3	NA	TRBJ1-5	TGCGCCAGCAGCCAAGATTGGGACAGGGGCAATCAGCCCCAGCATTTT	CASSQDWDRGNQPQHF
TRBD2	TRBV6-4	NA	TRBJ2-7	TGTGCCAGCAGTCCTTCGGGGGAGGGCGAGCAGTACTTC	CASSPSGEGEQYF
NA	TRBV19	NA	TRBJ1-3	TGTGCCAGTGCACAGGTGGGAAACACCATATATTTT	CASAQVGNTIYF
NA	TRBV9	NA	TRBJ1-4	TGTGCCAGCAGCGAACACGACTGGGCGGGGAGTGACGAAAAACTGTTTTTT	CASSEHDWAGSDEKLFF
NA	TRBV25-1	NA	TRBJ1-1	TGTGCCAGCAGTGAATTGGGGGGGAACACTGAAGCTTTCTTT	CASSELGGNTEAFF
NA	TRBV6-2/TRBV6-3	NA	TRBJ2-7	TGTGCCAGCAGTGATGGACAGAGCTCCTACGAGCAGTACTTC	CASSDGQSSYEQYF
NA	TRBV7-2	NA	TRBJ1-1	TGTGCCAGCAGCTTAGTACGGGGTACTGAAGCTTTCTTT	CASSLVRGTEAFF
NA	TRBV5-1	NA	TRBJ1-2	TGCGCCAGCAGCTTGGTTGGGAGGGATGGCTACACCTTC	CASSLVGRDGYTF
TRBD1	TRBV5-1	NA	TRBJ1-1	TGCGCCAGCAGCTTGCCCACAGGACAGGGGTCCACTGAAGCTTTCTTT	CASSLPTGQGSTEAFF
NA	TRBV7-2	once	TRBJ1-2	TGTGCCAGCAGCTTAGCGCTTCGGGGGGGCTACACCTTC	CASSLALRGGYTF
TRBD1	TRBV5-5	NA	TRBJ1-4	TGTGCCAGCAGCTGGGACAGCTGGAATGAAAAACTGTTTTTT	CASSWDSWNEKLFF
NA	TRBV18	NA	TRBJ1-5	TGTGCCAGCTCAGATAACAGGGAGCCCCAGCATTTT	CASSDNREPQHF
NA	TRBV5-1	once	TRBJ2-7	TGCGCCAGCAGCGAGGGGGGGCACGAGCAGTACTTC	CASSEGGHEQYF
NA	TRBV7-9	NA	TRBJ1-1	TGTGCCAGCAGCTTAGAGGCAGGGGTGGGTACTGAAGCTTTCTTT	CASSLEAGVGTEAFF
NA	TRBV7-2	few	TRBJ2-4	TGTGCCAGCAGCTTAGCCGCAGTGGCCAACATTCAGTACTTC	CASSLAAVANIQYF
NA	TRBV7-9	NA	TRBJ2-5	TGTGCCAGCAGCACCACAGGGATCAAGACCCAGTACTTC	CASSTTGIKTQYF
TRBD1	TRBV4-1	NA	TRBJ1-2	TGCGCCAGCAGCCTAGTAGGAGGGGGCGCCGCTGGCTACACCTTC	CASSLVGGGAAGYTF
NA	TRBV4-3	NA	TRBJ2-5	TGCGCCAGCAGCCAGGGCCTACAAGAGACCCAGTACTTC	CASSQGLQETQYF
TRBD2	TRBV7-9	NA	TRBJ2-1	TGTGCCAGCAGCCACCCCATTACTAGCGGGGTAAGCAATGAGCAGTTCTTC	CASSHPITSGVSNEQFF
NA	TRBV7-2	many	TRBJ2-1	TGTGCCAGCGGACAGACAGACTCCTACAATGAGCAGTTCTTC	CASGQTDSYNEQFF
NA	TRBV19	NA	TRBJ1-4	TGTGCCAGCAGGTCAGGGGAAAAACTGTTTTTT	CASRSGEKLFF
NA	TRBV6-5	NA	TRBJ1-5	TGTGCCAGCAGTTACGGTCGGGATAATCAGCCCCAGCATTTT	CASSYGRDNQPQHF
TRBD1	TRBV11-3	NA	TRBJ2-1	TGTGCCAGCAGCTCACAGGGGGCTCTTCGTAATGAGCAGTTCTTC	CASSSQGALRNEQFF
TRBD2	TRBV5-1	few	TRBJ2-3	TGCGCCAGCAGCTTAAACCTAGCGGGTGTGGGGACAGATACGCAGTATTTT	CASSLNLAGVGTDTQYF
TRBD2	TRBV9	NA	TRBJ2-7	TGTGCCAGCAGCCCCGGGACTAGTCGGTACGAGCAGTACTTC	CASSPGTSRYEQYF
TRBD1	TRBV6-5	NA	TRBJ2-7	TGTGCCAGCAGGCCGGACAGGGTGTCCTACGAGCAGTACTTC	CASRPDRVSYEQYF
TRBD2	TRBV2	NA	TRBJ2-7	TGTGCCAGCACCCAGATAGCGGGTAATTACGAGCAGTACTTC	CASTQIAGNYEQYF
TRBD1	TRBV28	NA	TRBJ1-2	TGTGCCAGCAGCAAACAGGGGACCTATGGCTACACCTTC	CASSKQGTYGYTF
NA	TRBV5-6	NA	TRBJ2-3	TGTGCCAGCAGGTCCGCAAAGGGGGCAGATACGCAGTATTTT	CASRSAKGADTQYF
TRBD1	TRBV6-6	NA	TRBJ2-7	TGTGCCAGCAGTTACAGCGGGACAGGGCATCACGAGCAGTACTTC	CASSYSGTGHHEQYF
NA	TRBV6-5	NA	TRBJ1-2	TGTGCCAGCAGGCCGACTGCAGATAATGGCTACACCTTC	CASRPTADNGYTF
TRBD1	TRBV6-1	NA	TRBJ1-2	TGTGCCAGCAGTGAAGACAGGGGATATGGCTACACCTTC	CASSEDRGYGYTF
NA	TRBV6-2/TRBV6-3	NA	TRBJ2-3	TGTGCCAGCAGTGGGGGGAAGTATGGGACCGCTAGCACAGATACGCAGTATTTT	CASSGGKYGTASTDTQYF
TRBD2	TRBV5-6	NA	TRBJ2-5	TGTGCCAGCAGCATTAGCGGGCTCCGGGAGACCCAGTACTTC	CASSISGLRETQYF
TRBD1	TRBV4-3	few	TRBJ1-1	TGCGCCAGCAGCCTCGACAGGGGGACTGAAGCTTTCTTT	CASSLDRGTEAFF
NA	TRBV6-5	NA	TRBJ2-3	TGTGCCAGCAGTTTCACAGGCTTTGGAGATACGCAGTATTTT	CASSFTGFGDTQYF
NA	TRBV6-6	NA	TRBJ2-7	TGTGCCAGCAGTTACGCAGGGGTTCTCTACGAGCAGTACTTC	CASSYAGVLYEQYF
NA	TRBV5-6	NA	TRBJ1-3	TGTGCCAGCAGCGGTCGGACAGTACTTTCTGGAAACACCATATATTTT	CASSGRTVLSGNTIYF
TRBD2	TRBV11-2	NA	TRBJ2-1	TGTGCCAGCAGCTTGGGCGGGGGGCTCTCCTACAATGAGCAGTTCTTC	CASSLGGGLSYNEQFF